The rows below give T cell receptor beta chains drawn from one sample of a study of CD8 T cells in ankylosing spondylitis. TCRdb re-analysed the 5' RACE reads in MiXCR, keeping a single row per CDR3 protein. The sample includes 150,000 to 200,000 distinct CDR3 sequences, under 35% of them seen just once. The sample consisted of synovial fluid, either unsorted or a sorted T cell fraction (not recorded which). These receptors came from a male donor with ankylosing spondylitis. The CDR3 runs from the conserved cysteine through the conserved F or W.

TRBV10-1	TRBJ2-2	CATKDTLDTGELFF
TRBV4-3	TRBJ2-7	CASSLTLGGVYEQYF
TRBV6-1	TRBJ2-3	CASRPSRGTHTDTQYF
TRBV7-9	TRBJ1-1	CASNLVLDTEAFF
TRBV20-1	TRBJ1-2	CSARDTPRTINRYGYTF
TRBV2	TRBJ2-1	CASRWGGSSYNEQFF
TRBV5-6	TRBJ2-7	CASSPRDRGSYEQYF
TRBV20-1	TRBJ2-7	CSARGPSGIGYEQYF
TRBV20-1	TRBJ2-1	CSATGLGARYNEQFF
TRBV11-3	TRBJ2-3	CASSSSLGGPTTDTQYF
TRBV11-1	TRBJ2-6	CASSGRDRQADFGSGANVLTF
TRBV4-2	TRBJ2-7	CASSQFQGAAAYEQYF
TRBV20-1	TRBJ2-7	CSASLGGGIYEQYF
TRBV12-3/TRBV12-4	TRBJ1-6	CASSLGASGGSPLHF
TRBV20-1	TRBJ2-1	CSARQTSGRYEQFF
TRBV15	TRBJ2-7	CATSRAGTGSSYEQYF
TRBV24-1	TRBJ2-7	CATAPGGVSYEQYF
TRBV7-2	TRBJ2-1	CASSAPALGPSYNEQFF
TRBV20-1	TRBJ2-5	CSAVHRTGKETQYF
TRBV7-2	TRBJ2-1	CASSPGGGGMRFF
TRBV11-2	TRBJ2-7	CASSYRGPYEQYF
TRBV7-9	TRBJ2-7	CASSFLTGVEQYF
TRBV5-1	TRBJ2-3	CASTPSEGSGDTQYF
TRBV5-1	TRBJ1-1	CASSSVTGDLEAFF
TRBV30	TRBJ1-5	CAWSVGGTSNQPQHF
TRBV19	TRBJ1-5	CASSIVSGGNQPQHF
TRBV29-1	TRBJ2-5	CSVASVETQYF
TRBV6-1	TRBJ1-1	CASSRAGLAEAFF
TRBV5-1	TRBJ2-6	CASSEGAGANVLTF